Listed below are T cell receptor beta chains from one sample, sequenced in a study of metastatic and nonmetastatic thyroid tumors. TCRdb recomputed clones from the PCR reads via MiXCR. Altogether some 29,000 clones are present, roughly 4% being singletons, with the ten largest covering roughly 3.1%. Sequencing input: blood. These receptor sequences come from a male donor with papillary thyroid cancer or a benign thyroid nodule (not recorded which). Some clones in this sample may be carry-over from other donors' samples. The CDR3 runs from the conserved cysteine through the conserved F or W. Each record gives: D gene, clone size, J gene, V gene, CDR3 protein, CDR3 DNA. A D gene is named only where the DNA matches it firmly. Clone sizes are given selectively: once, few, many, or a class where the clone is expanded.

- - TRBJ1-1 TRBV6-1 CASSREGGKNTEAFF TGTGCCAGCAGCCGAGAAGGGGGAAAGAACACTGAAGCTTTCTTT
TRBD2 - TRBJ2-1 TRBV6-1 CASVGTSEYIEQFF TGTGCCAGCGTGGGGACTAGTGAATACATTGAACAGTTCTTC
- - TRBJ2-7 TRBV10-3 CAISPQGGRSCDQYF TGTGCCATCAGCCCTCAGGGGGGGCGCTCCTGCGATCAGTACTTC
TRBD1 many TRBJ2-3 TRBV2 CASRPGQGTTDTQYF TGTGCCAGTAGACCGGGACAGGGGACAACAGATACGCAGTATTTT
TRBD2 few TRBJ2-1 TRBV11-2 CASSLTGLRNEQFF TGTGCCAGCAGCCTCACGGGACTACGCAATGAGCAGTTCTTC
TRBD2 many TRBJ2-1 TRBV5-8 CASSWGTSGTLYNEQFF TGTGCCAGCAGCTGGGGGACTAGCGGGACACTTTACAATGAGCAGTTCTTC
- many TRBJ2-5 TRBV25-1 CASRGVGETQYF TGTGCCTCAAGGGGAGTGGGAGAGACCCAGTACTTC
- few TRBJ1-4 TRBV12-3/TRBV12-4 CASGSRGELFF TGTGCCAGCGGCTCCAGGGGCGAACTGTTTTTT
TRBD1 many TRBJ1-4 TRBV4-1 CASSHRTGNEKLFF TGCGCCAGCAGCCACCGGACAGGGAATGAAAAACTGTTTTTT
- many TRBJ1-4 TRBV18 CASSPGTQGEKLFF TGTGCCAGCTCACCGGGAACCCAGGGCGAAAAACTGTTTTTT
- few TRBJ2-1 TRBV7-3 CASSPTPRNEQFF TGTGCCAGCAGCCCTACCCCCCGCAATGAGCAGTTCTTC
- many TRBJ1-4 TRBV19 CASSPNQGKLFF TGTGCCAGTAGTCCCAACCAGGGCAAACTGTTTTTT
- - TRBJ2-3 TRBV5-1 CASSRAGGGFVTDTQYF TGCGCCAGCAGCCGCGCGGGTGGTGGATTCGTCACAGATACGCAGTATTTT
- - TRBJ1-3 TRBV6-6 CASSYSTRLGGNTIYF TGTGCCAGCAGTTACTCGACGAGACTAGGTGGAAACACCATATATTTT
- many TRBJ2-5 TRBV12-3/TRBV12-4 CASSFRQGQETQYF TGTGCCAGCAGTTTCCGGCAAGGCCAAGAGACCCAGTACTTC
TRBD2 - TRBJ2-1 TRBV11-3 CASGRVRTSKAYNEQFF TGTGCCAGCGGCAGGGTTCGGACTAGCAAAGCCTACAATGAGCAGTTCTTC
TRBD1 - TRBJ2-1 TRBV11-3 CASSLEQGAGEQFF TGTGCCAGCAGCTTGGAACAGGGGGCAGGAGAGCAGTTCTTC
TRBD1 many TRBJ1-1 TRBV4-1 CASSRDRVSHEAFF TGCGCCAGCAGCCGGGACAGGGTGTCACATGAAGCTTTCTTT
- few TRBJ2-1 TRBV7-2 CASSLVGGQFNEQFF TGTGCCAGCAGCTTAGTAGGGGGACAATTCAATGAGCAGTTCTTC
TRBD1 - TRBJ2-2 TRBV6-1 CASRQGADTGELFF TGTGCCAGCAGACAGGGGGCGGACACCGGGGAGCTGTTTTTT
TRBD1 - TRBJ1-2 TRBV24-1 CATSDRGQGADYGYTF TGTGCCACCAGTGATAGGGGACAGGGGGCGGACTATGGCTACACCTTC
TRBD1 - TRBJ1-2 TRBV6-2/TRBV6-3 CASSYQGGYYGYTF TGTGCCAGCAGTTATCAGGGGGGCTACTATGGCTACACCTTC
TRBD2 medium-sized TRBJ2-6 TRBV28 CASSPLTSGDSGANVLTF TGTGCCAGCAGTCCACTGACTAGCGGAGACTCTGGGGCCAACGTCCTGACTTTC
TRBD2 - TRBJ2-2 TRBV20-1 CSATGLAGGDTGELFF TGCAGTGCTACGGGACTAGCGGGAGGGGACACCGGGGAGCTGTTTTTT
TRBD1 few TRBJ1-2 TRBV6-2/TRBV6-3 CASSPHGQGSPRVHGYTF TGTGCCAGCAGTCCCCACGGACAGGGGTCGCCCAGAGTCCATGGCTACACCTTC
TRBD1 many TRBJ1-5 TRBV10-3 CAIREDRAQPQHF TGTGCCATCAGAGAGGACAGGGCTCAGCCCCAGCATTTT
TRBD2 - TRBJ2-2 TRBV12-5 CASVLAVTSEKTGELFF TGTGCTAGTGTTTTGGCCGTGACTAGCGAGAAGACCGGGGAGCTGTTTTTT
- few TRBJ2-5 TRBV27 CASSIRGQETQYF TGTGCCAGCAGTATCCGGGGCCAAGAGACCCAGTACTTC
- - TRBJ1-2 TRBV11-3 CASSLGRGLGGYTF TGTGCCAGCAGCTTAGGGAGAGGCTTGGGTGGCTACACCTTC
- many TRBJ2-2 TRBV15 CATSRDYGGELFF TGTGCCACCAGCAGAGATTACGGCGGGGAGCTGTTTTTT
- - TRBJ1-1 TRBV7-2 CASSLFYRSSEAFF TGTGCCAGCAGCTTATTCTACAGGAGCTCTGAAGCTTTCTTT
- many TRBJ2-7 TRBV3-1 CASSQVVTGRGIYEQYF TGTGCCAGCAGCCAAGTGGTAACGGGGAGGGGGATCTACGAGCAGTACTTC
- - TRBJ2-1 TRBV10-2 CACSEPFSEKVYNEQFF TGCGCCTGCAGTGAGCCGTTTAGCGAGAAGGTCTACAATGAGCAGTTCTTC
TRBD1 few TRBJ1-2 TRBV6-1 CASSADRGRVYTF TGTGCCAGCAGTGCTGACAGGGGGCGCGTCTACACCTTC
TRBD2 many TRBJ2-7 TRBV9 CASSGGGSRAYEQYF TGTGCCAGCAGCGGGGGGGGTTCAAGGGCCTACGAGCAGTACTTC
- few TRBJ2-6 TRBV20-1 CSARTGWGANVLTF TGCAGTGCGCGTACAGGCTGGGGGGCCAACGTCCTGACTTTC
- few TRBJ2-6 TRBV20-1 CSAGHGANVLTF TGCAGTGCGGGACATGGGGCCAACGTCCTGACTTTC
- few TRBJ2-1 TRBV9 CASSGLVVNEQFF TGTGCCAGCAGCGGCCTAGTGGTGAATGAGCAGTTCTTC
- few TRBJ1-1 TRBV10-3 CAISDRQNTEAFF TGTGCCATCAGTGACAGGCAGAACACTGAAGCTTTCTTT
- few TRBJ2-7 TRBV6-1 CASRLFVAASSYEQYF TGTGCCAGCAGACTCTTTGTTGCAGCGAGCTCCTACGAGCAGTACTTC
- - TRBJ2-1 TRBV24-1 CVTSESGTADYNEQFF TGTGTCACCAGTGAGTCCGGGACTGCCGATTACAATGAGCAGTTCTTC
- medium-sized TRBJ1-2 TRBV28 CASSPVVGGYTF TGTGCCAGCAGCCCGGTTGTGGGCGGCTACACCTTC
TRBD1 - TRBJ2-7 TRBV9 CASSVEGQGIHEQYF TGTGCCAGCAGCGTAGAAGGACAGGGGATCCACGAGCAGTACTTC
- - TRBJ2-7 TRBV6-4 CASSSGSHTYEQYF TGTGCCAGCAGTTCCGGGAGCCACACCTACGAGCAGTACTTC
TRBD2 - TRBJ2-5 TRBV10-3 CAISESERGGVEKQYF TGTGCCATCAGTGAGTCTGAGCGGGGCGGCGTAGAGAAACAGTACTTC
- - TRBJ2-7 TRBV28 CASSRWAYEQYF TGTGCCAGCAGCCGATGGGCCTACGAGCAGTACTTC
- many TRBJ2-3 TRBV5-1 CASSFDTDTQYF TGCGCCAGCAGCTTTGACACAGATACGCAGTATTTT
- - TRBJ1-2 TRBV27 CASSLSSASYGYTF TGTGCCAGCAGTTTATCGTCAGCCTCCTATGGCTACACCTTC
TRBD2 few TRBJ2-3 TRBV6-4 CASSPDPGGTDTQYF TGTGCCAGCAGTCCCGATCCGGGAGGGACAGATACGCAGTATTTT
TRBD2 - TRBJ2-1 TRBV2 CANGRSGRSREQFF TGTGCCAACGGGAGGAGCGGGAGATCTCGGGAGCAGTTCTTC
TRBD1 medium-sized TRBJ1-5 TRBV28 CATSYGLGQGRQPQHF TGTGCCACCTCTTATGGTCTCGGACAGGGGCGGCAGCCCCAGCATTTT
TRBD2 few TRBJ2-7 TRBV2 CASSEWRGTYEQYF TGTGCCAGCAGTGAGTGGCGGGGGACCTACGAGCAGTACTTC
- few TRBJ1-2 TRBV20-1 CSAKYSRCGGWGYTF TGCAGTGCTAAGTACAGCAGATGTGGGGGATGGGGCTACACCTTC
- - TRBJ1-3 TRBV30 CAWDFGQQGAIYF TGTGCCTGGGATTTCGGACAACAGGGAGCCATATATTTT